This is a list of T cell receptor beta chains from one sample in a study of neurological immune-mediated disorders. TCRdb re-analysed the 5' RACE reads in MiXCR, keeping a single row per CDR3 protein. This table has fewer than 25,000 distinct CDR3 sequences, around 13% appearing once. Specimen: PBMCs. The receptors shown here come from a woman aged 55-69 years with HTLV-1-associated myelopathy (HAM/TSP). The CDR3 runs from the conserved cysteine through the conserved F or W. A D gene is named only where the DNA matches it firmly. Only some rows state a clone size, as once, few, many or a class for expanded clones.

>TRBV11-3|TRBJ2-1|TRBD2|many
CASSLKRERVEQFF
TGTGCCAGCAGCTTGAAGCGGGAGAGGGTTGAGCAGTTCTTC
>TRBV7-9|TRBJ1-1|NA|medium-sized
CASSSRDHTEAFF
TGTGCCAGCAGCTCCCGGGATCACACTGAAGCTTTCTTT
>TRBV14|TRBJ1-1|NA|many
CASSQYLDTEAFF
TGTGCCAGCAGCCAATATTTGGACACTGAAGCTTTCTTT
>TRBV30|TRBJ1-6|NA|few
CAWSVRVANSPLHF
TGTGCCTGGAGTGTCCGGGTAGCGAATTCACCCCTCCACTTT
>TRBV7-9|TRBJ1-5|NA|many
CASSQTTTQPQHF
TGTGCCAGTTCACAGACTACGACGCAGCCCCAGCATTTT
>TRBV27|TRBJ2-1|TRBD1|many
CASSTRTGIYDEQFF
TGTGCCAGCAGTACCCGGACAGGGATTTACGATGAGCAGTTCTTC
>TRBV20-1|TRBJ2-1|NA|many
CSARAYNEQFF
TGCAGTGCGAGGGCTTACAATGAGCAGTTCTTC
>TRBV19|TRBJ2-7|TRBD2|many
CASSSPRTSGSYEQYF
TGTGCCAGTAGTAGTCCTCGGACTAGCGGCTCCTACGAGCAGTACTTC
>TRBV6-5|TRBJ2-5|NA|many
CASSAQETQYF
TGTGCCAGCAGTGCGCAAGAGACCCAGTACTTC
>TRBV7-9|TRBJ2-1|NA|many
CASSLTYNRDNNNEQFF
TGTGCCAGCAGCCTTACGTATAACCGGGACAATAACAATGAGCAGTTCTTC
>TRBV11-2|TRBJ2-5|NA|many
CASILAGGLTETQYF
TGTGCCAGCATACTAGCCGGCGGGCTGACGGAGACCCAGTACTTC
>TRBV30|TRBJ1-1|NA|many
CAWSVQGNTEAFF
TGTGCCTGGAGTGTCCAGGGGAACACTGAAGCTTTCTTT
>TRBV20-1|TRBJ2-7|NA|few
CSARVPLRSEQYF
TGCAGTGCTAGAGTCCCTCTCCGCTCCGAGCAGTACTTC
>TRBV5-1|TRBJ1-6|NA|NA
CASSDNPYEQYFGPGSGSPLHF
NA
>TRBV27|TRBJ1-1|NA|NA
CASSLSLAGIAEAFF
TGTGCCAGCAGTTTATCCCTGGCGGGGATCGCTGAAGCTTTCTTT
>TRBV7-9|TRBJ1-2|NA|many
CASSPTYDGYTF
TGTGCCAGCAGCCCCACTTATGATGGCTACACCTTC
>TRBV19|TRBJ2-7|NA|few
CASSIVGQLYEQYF
TGTGCCAGTAGTATCGTCGGACAGCTCTACGAGCAGTACTTC
>TRBV10-3|TRBJ1-1|NA|NA
CAIRGRAGEAFF
TGTGCCATCAGGGGGCGTGCGGGTGAAGCTTTCTTT
>TRBV27|TRBJ2-4|TRBD2|many
CASSLWGGESQYF
TGTGCCAGCAGTTTATGGGGGGGTGAAAGTCAGTACTTC
>TRBV12-3/TRBV12-4|TRBJ2-3|NA|many
CASSLRPTDTQYF
TGTGCCAGCAGTTTAAGACCCACAGATACGCAGTATTTT
>TRBV11-2|TRBJ2-3|NA|many
CASSPNDDTQYF
TGTGCCAGCAGCCCGAATGATGATACGCAGTATTTT
>TRBV12-3/TRBV12-4|TRBJ2-5|TRBD2|many
CASNPSGSETQYF
TGTGCCAGCAACCCGAGCGGGAGTGAGACCCAGTACTTC
>TRBV19|TRBJ1-2|NA|NA
CASTLMGYYGYTF
TGTGCCAGTACCTTGATGGGATACTATGGCTACACCTTC
>TRBV5-1|TRBJ1-1|TRBD1|many
CASSPILAGGLNTEAFF
TGCGCCAGCAGCCCCATCCTGGCAGGGGGCTTGAACACTGAAGCTTTCTTT
>TRBV20-1|TRBJ1-2|NA|NA
CSATGTTPNYGYTF
TGCAGTGCAACCGGGACAACTCCTAACTATGGCTACACCTTC
>TRBV5-6|TRBJ1-4|NA|many
CASSLRGRSNEKLFF
TGTGCCAGCAGCTTGAGAGGCAGGTCTAATGAAAAACTGTTTTTT
>TRBV27|TRBJ1-1|NA|many
CASSLSGVVTEAFF
TGTGCCAGCAGTTTATCGGGGGTAGTCACTGAAGCTTTCTTT
>TRBV7-9|TRBJ2-1|NA|medium-sized
CASRNNLEQFF
TGTGCCAGCAGGAATAATTTGGAGCAGTTCTTC
>TRBV30|TRBJ1-5|TRBD1|NA
CAWTHRGSYQPQHF
TGTGCCTGGACACACAGGGGGTCGTATCAGCCCCAGCATTTT
>TRBV30|TRBJ2-3|TRBD2|NA
CAWSKLAGATRTDTQYF
TGTGCCTGGAGTAAGCTAGCGGGGGCCACTCGCACAGATACGCAGTATTTT
>TRBV29-1|TRBJ1-1|NA|once
CSRSSTEAFF
TGCTCTCGGAGCAGCACTGAAGCTTTCTTT
>TRBV23-1|TRBJ2-7|NA|few
CARVSPGSYEQYF
TGCGCCAGGGTGTCCCCAGGGTCCTACGAGCAGTACTTC
>TRBV7-2|TRBJ2-7|TRBD2|many
CASSTGGSSYEQYF
TGTGCCAGCAGCACGGGGGGGAGCTCCTACGAGCAGTACTTC
>TRBV5-1|TRBJ1-1|TRBD1|many
CASSWGQGLDTEAFF
TGCGCCAGCAGCTGGGGACAGGGATTGGACACTGAAGCTTTCTTT
>TRBV20-1|TRBJ2-5|NA|many
CSAGVRETQYF
TGCAGTGCGGGGGTACGAGAGACCCAGTACTTC
>TRBV7-2|TRBJ1-4|NA|many
CASSSVPWDEKLFF
TGTGCCAGCAGCTCGGTCCCCTGGGATGAAAAACTGTTTTTT
>TRBV7-9|TRBJ2-7|TRBD2|many
CASSSTSGAAYEQYF
TGTGCCAGCAGCTCTACTAGCGGGGCCGCCTACGAGCAGTACTTC
>TRBV19|TRBJ1-5|NA|many
CASIIRTASNQPQHF
TGTGCCAGTATTATCAGGACAGCAAGCAATCAGCCCCAGCATTTT
>TRBV5-1|TRBJ2-2|NA|many
CASSSRPGRTGELFF
TGCGCCAGCAGCTCGAGACCAGGTAGAACCGGGGAGCTGTTTTTT
>TRBV4-3|TRBJ2-3|NA|many
CASSQWGQAASDTQYF
TGCGCCAGCAGCCAATGGGGCCAAGCAGCGTCGGATACGCAGTATTTT
>TRBV29-1|TRBJ2-5|TRBD1|many
CSVDGTVHETQYF
TGCAGCGTAGACGGGACAGTCCATGAGACCCAGTACTTC
>TRBV10-3|TRBJ1-1|TRBD1|many
CAITPSRTGLTEAFF
TGTGCCATCACTCCATCTAGGACAGGGTTGACTGAAGCTTTCTTT
>TRBV7-2|TRBJ2-3|NA|many
CASRSLQRPNTQYF
TGTGCCAGCAGATCACTACAACGGCCTAATACGCAGTATTTT
>TRBV6-1|TRBJ1-1|NA|many
CATNTEAFF
TGTGCCACTAACACTGAAGCTTTCTTT
>TRBV12-3/TRBV12-4|TRBJ2-5|NA|many
CASSLRGGQETQYF
TGTGCCAGCAGTTTAAGGGGGGGACAAGAGACCCAGTACTTC
>TRBV7-9|TRBJ2-7|NA|NA
CASSSLGGSGEQYF
TGTGCCAGCAGCTCCCTAGGGGGATCCGGCGAGCAGTACTTC
>TRBV20-1|TRBJ2-3|NA|many
CSARWNTDTQYF
TGCAGTGCTAGGTGGAACACAGATACGCAGTATTTT
>TRBV30|TRBJ1-2|TRBD1|few
CAWTRTGGNYGYTF
TGTGCCTGGACCCGGACAGGGGGAAACTATGGCTACACCTTC
>TRBV29-1|TRBJ1-3|NA|many
CSAGGAGNTIYF
TGCAGCGCGGGGGGGGCTGGAAACACCATATATTTT
>TRBV5-1|TRBJ1-2|TRBD1|many
CASSPGGSGYGYTF
TGCGCCAGCAGCCCAGGGGGCTCAGGCTATGGCTACACCTTC
>TRBV24-1|TRBJ2-5|NA|many
CATSDLAQGRETQYF
TGTGCCACCAGTGATTTGGCCCAGGGGAGGGAGACCCAGTACTTC
>TRBV14|TRBJ1-1|NA|many
CASSQDPGVMNTEAFF
TGTGCCAGCAGCCAGGATCCGGGGGTTATGAACACTGAAGCTTTCTTT